This record covers a single TCR beta chain. The V and J ends lost 5 bases and 4 bases respectively, with 11 bases between them. Germline V gives CDR1 SGHAT, CDR2 FQNNGV. The CDR3 length is 14 residues. RNA extraction was followed by reverse transcription into cDNA, which acted as the sequencing template. The assay was immunoSEQ multiplex PCR, and TCRdb's table has in-frame clones only and misses some. The sample includes 150,000 to 200,000 clones, 59% of them seen just once. The data belong to a study of CD8+ T cells in alopecia areata. As for the study in general: Oral tofacitinib, 5 to 10 mg twice daily, was given in an open-label trial.

In alopecia areata patients, both lesional scalp punch biopsies and peripheral blood were collected. The gene calls are TRBV11-2 and TRBJ2-2; D gene unclear. The sample in question was CD4+ T cells sorted from blood, obtained at week 0. This receptor was identified in a human donor with alopecia areata. CDR3 sequence (DNA): TGTGCCAGCAGCCCCCGAAGTTTCACCGGGGAGCTGTTTTTT. Protein product: CASSPRSFTGELFF.